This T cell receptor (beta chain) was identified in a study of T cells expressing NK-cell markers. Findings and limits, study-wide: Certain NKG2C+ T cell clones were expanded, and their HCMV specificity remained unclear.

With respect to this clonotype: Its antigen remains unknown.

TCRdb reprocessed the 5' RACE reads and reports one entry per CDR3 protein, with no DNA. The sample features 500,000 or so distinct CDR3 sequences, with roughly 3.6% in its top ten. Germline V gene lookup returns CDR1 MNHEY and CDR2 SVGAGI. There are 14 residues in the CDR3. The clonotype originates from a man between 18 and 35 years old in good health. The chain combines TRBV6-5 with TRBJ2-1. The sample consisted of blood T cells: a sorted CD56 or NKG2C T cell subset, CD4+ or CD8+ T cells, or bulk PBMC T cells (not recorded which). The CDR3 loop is CASSYGRFYNEQFF.